The following is a TCR beta chain sequence with its context. The target antigen is unknown. The length of the CDR3 is 17 residues. Between the trimmed V and J ends, which lost 2 bases and 3 bases, there was a span of 19 bases. Germline V gene lookup returns CDR1 LGHNA and CDR2 YSLEER. The data originate from a study of cytomegalovirus exposure and HLA in healthy donors. Study-wide results and limits: Most sequenced TCRs were rare (though some public TCRs occurred in many donors). Researchers catalogued under 200 TCR beta chains as cytomegalovirus-associated.

The PCR used 60 Vbeta and 13 Jbeta primers. The method was immunoSEQ multiplex PCR; TCRdb's version includes in-frame clones alone and lacks a portion of them. This table holds about 180,000 clones, over 65% found once. Those who donated were healthy bone marrow donors. The TCR comes from a man between 18 and 29 years old in good health and CMV-seronegative. The genes are TRBV4-3 and TRBJ1-1; possible D gene TRBD1, 6 bases. The sample comprised PBMCs. DNA for the CDR3: TGCGCCAGCAGCCAACGATGGGGGCAAATTTTGTACACTGAAGCTTTCTTT. It yields the protein CASSQRWGQILYTEAFF.